This T cell receptor (beta chain) was identified during a study of T-cell memory formation after mild COVID-19. V shed 3 bases, J shed 7 bases, and the junction held 7 bases outside the gene matches. This CDR3 has 15 amino acids. From germline, CDR1 is SGHDT and CDR2 YYEEEE. 5'RACE, which relied on constant-segment primers, yielded TCR alpha and TCR beta cDNA libraries carrying sample barcodes and UMIs. TCRdb called the 5' RACE reads again in MiXCR, with one record for every CDR3 protein. The sample lists about 110,000 distinct CDR3 sequences; around 17% were seen once. This clonotype has more than one count but fewer than ten. Its specificity is not known. Findings and limits, study-wide: Cross-reactive memory seemingly joined, as some responding clones were found in pre-infection memory. Proof of SARS-CoV-2 specificity was absent for the second-wave clones that crested on day 37.

Sequenced material: PBMCs or a T cell subset sorted from them (not recorded which). The chain links TRBV5-6 to TRBJ1-4, with TRBD1 identical over 9 bases. This clonotype was obtained from a man younger than 30 who had mild COVID-19 (a few samples of this study predate the infection). Cell type and time point are not known. CDR3 in DNA: TGTGCCAGCAGCTCACCCGGGACAGGGTCTGAAAAACTGTTTTTT. Amino acid sequence: CASSSPGTGSEKLFF.